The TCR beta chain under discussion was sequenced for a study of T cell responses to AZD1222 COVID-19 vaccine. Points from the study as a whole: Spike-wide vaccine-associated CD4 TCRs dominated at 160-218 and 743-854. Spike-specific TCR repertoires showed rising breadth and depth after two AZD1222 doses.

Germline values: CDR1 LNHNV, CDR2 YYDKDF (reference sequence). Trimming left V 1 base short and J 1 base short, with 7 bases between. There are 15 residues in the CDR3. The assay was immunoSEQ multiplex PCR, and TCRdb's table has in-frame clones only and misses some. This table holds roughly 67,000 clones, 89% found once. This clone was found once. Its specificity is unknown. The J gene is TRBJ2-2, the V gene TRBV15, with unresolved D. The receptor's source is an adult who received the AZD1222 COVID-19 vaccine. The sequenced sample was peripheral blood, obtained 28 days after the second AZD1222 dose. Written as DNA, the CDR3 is TGTGCCACCAGCAGAGCAGCAGGGAACACCGGGGAGCTGTTTTTT. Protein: CATSRAAGNTGELFF.